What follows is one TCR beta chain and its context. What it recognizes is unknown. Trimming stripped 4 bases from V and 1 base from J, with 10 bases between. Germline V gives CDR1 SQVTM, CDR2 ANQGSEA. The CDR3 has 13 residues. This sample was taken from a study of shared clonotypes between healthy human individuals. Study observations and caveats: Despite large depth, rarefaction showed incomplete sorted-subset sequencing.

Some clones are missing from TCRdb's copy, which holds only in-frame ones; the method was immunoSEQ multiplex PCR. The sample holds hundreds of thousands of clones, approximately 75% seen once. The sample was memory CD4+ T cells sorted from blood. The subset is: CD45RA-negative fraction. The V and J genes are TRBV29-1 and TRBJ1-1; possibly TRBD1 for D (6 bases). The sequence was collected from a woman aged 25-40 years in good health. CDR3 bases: TGCAGCGTTGGGGGGGCCGGGAACACTGAAGCTTTCTTT. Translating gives CSVGGAGNTEAFF.